Below are 26 T cell receptor beta chains sequenced from a single sample in a study of cytomegalovirus exposure and HLA in healthy donors. Primers included in the PCR were 60 Vbeta and 13 Jbeta primers. TCRdb keeps only in-frame clones here, not all; method: immunoSEQ multiplex PCR. Of 130,000 or so clones listed, around 80% were seen once; the top ten hold less than 6.5%. The sample comprised PBMCs. The receptors come from a man under 40 in good health and CMV-seronegative.

V gene TRBV21-1 combines with J gene TRBJ2-7; whether TRBD2, the table's D call, matches the DNA was not checked. TRBV21-1 is reported as a pseudogene. This CDR3 is 17 amino acids long. The CDR3, as DNA: TGTGCCAGCAGCAAGGAAAACACCGGGACTAGCGGCTACGAGCAGTACTTC. This encodes CASSKENTGTSGYEQYF.

With regard to this clone: One junction end disagrees with the germline gene, perhaps due to a read error. The same CDR3 is also encoded by other DNA sequences in this sample. The V call is TRBV5-1, the J call TRBJ1-1, with D possibly matching TRBD1 (5 bases). This CDR3 has 16 residues. The germline CDR1 and CDR2 sequences are SGHRS and YFSETQ. This CDR3 is CASSCGPLGADTEAFF. CDR3 sequence (DNA): TGCGCTAGCAGCTGCGGCCCTTTAGGGGCGGACACTGAAGCTTTCTTT.

V and J are TRBV5-8 and TRBJ1-4; no firm D call. Between the trimmed V and J ends, which lost 1 base and 3 bases, there was a span of 10 bases. Germline-derived CDR1 and CDR2 are SGHTS and YDEGEE. CDR3 size: 15 residues. CDR3 sequence: CASSLSYGANEKLFF. The DNA for the CDR3 is TGTGCCAGCAGCTTGAGTTATGGAGCTAATGAAAAACTGTTTTTT.

The chain is built from TRBV10-3 and TRBJ2-4; unclear D gene. V gave up 2 bases and J gave up 3 bases, with 8 bases separating them. The CDR3 is 14 amino acids. The germline V gene has CDR1 ENHRY and CDR2 SYGVKD. CDR3 sequence: CAISESADKNIQYF. The CDR3 DNA sequence: TGTGCCATCAGTGAGAGTGCAGACAAAAACATTCAGTACTTC.

Remarks on this clone: The missing conserved phenylalanine or tryptophan at the end of this CDR3 makes a read error likely. The rearrangement links TRBV5-6 to TRBJ1-1; D not resolved. Trimming took off 0 bases at V and 1 base at J, with 7 bases between the two ends. The germline V gene encodes CDR1 SGHDT and CDR2 YYEEEE. The CDR3 length is 14 residues. CDR3 nucleotide sequence: TGTGCCAGCAGCTTGGGCGGGTCGAACACTGAAGCTTTCCTT. Translation gives CASSLGGSNTEAFL.

The chain couples TRBV19 to TRBJ2-6; TRBD1 might be the D (6 bases). The CDR3 runs to 17 residues. Germline V gives CDR1 LNHDA, CDR2 SQIVND (reference sequence). Trimming took 3 bases from V and 2 from J, leaving 14 bases between them. CDR3 nucleotide sequence: TGTGCCAGTAGTATTGAGAACAGGGTAGCTGGGGCCAACGTCCTGACTTTC. This encodes CASSIENRVAGANVLTF.

The chain is built from TRBV6-6 and TRBJ1-1, with TRBD1 as a possible D gene (6 bases). The CDR3 loop spans 14 amino acids. Trimming pared 2 bases from V and 0 bases from J, leaving 7 bases between. The germline V gene encodes CDR1 MNHNY and CDR2 SVGAGI (reference sequence). Here the CDR3 DNA reads TGTGCCAGCAGTTACGACAGGATGAACACTGAAGCTTTCTTT. As protein: CASSYDRMNTEAFF.

The chain employs TRBV28 and TRBJ2-3; D is unclear. The germline V gene encodes CDR1 MDHEN and CDR2 SYDVKM. V was cut by 4 bases and J by 3 bases, with 14 bases left in between. The CDR3 loop spans 15 amino acids. The CDR3 protein is CASSSPESPTDTQYF. The CDR3, as DNA: TGTGCCAGCAGTTCCCCCGAGAGCCCAACAGATACGCAGTATTTT. The whole variable domain, remainder taken from reference TRBV28 and TRBJ2-3, is DVKVTQSSRYLVKRTGEKVFLECVQDMDHENMFWYRQDPGLGLRLIYFSYDVKMKEKGDIPEGYSVSREKKERFSLILESASTNQTSMYLCASSSPESPTDTQYFGPGTRLTVL.

CDR3: CASSTAGREQFF. CDR3 sequence (DNA): TGTGCCAGCAGTACAGCGGGAAGAGAGCAGTTCTTC. The chain employs TRBV28 and TRBJ2-1, with 7 bases identical to TRBD2. V lost 5 bases and J lost 10; bases outside the gene matches: 5. CDR1 MDHEN and CDR2 SYDVKM come from the germline V gene. CDR3 size: 12 residues. The full variable domain, with the rest looked up from reference TRBV28 and TRBJ2-1, is DVKVTQSSRYLVKRTGEKVFLECVQDMDHENMFWYRQDPGLGLRLIYFSYDVKMKEKGDIPEGYSVSREKKERFSLILESASTNQTSMYLCASSTAGREQFFGPGTRLTVL.

The V gene is TRBV27, the J gene TRBJ2-5; D uncertain. The DNA end lines up better with TRBJ2-7; the J call may be wrong. Germline V lookup: CDR1 MNHEY, CDR2 SMNVEV (reference sequence). The CDR3 is 12 amino acids. CDR3 in DNA: TGTGCCAGCAGTTTGCATTCCTACGAGCAGTACTTC. Encoded protein: CASSLHSYEQYF.

The chain links TRBV28 to TRBJ2-7; possibly TRBD2 for D (6 bases). Trimming shortened V by 5 bases and J by 3 bases, and 11 bases separated the two germline ends. Germline V gene data show CDR1 as MDHEN and CDR2 as SYDVKM. The CDR3 covers 13 residues. CDR3 amino acids: CASSPTGVYEQYF. As DNA, the CDR3 is TGTGCCAGCAGTCCGACGGGGGTCTACGAGCAGTACTTC.

This chain links TRBV7-2 with TRBJ2-7; D is undetermined. The CDR3 has 14 residues. In germline, CDR1 is SGHTA, CDR2 FQGNSA. V was pared by 0 bases and J by 0 bases, with 6 bases between. CDR3 residues: CASSLASSSYEQYF. CDR3 nucleotide sequence: TGTGCCAGCAGCTTAGCATCGAGCTCCTACGAGCAGTACTTC. Looking up the rest from reference TRBV7-2 and TRBJ2-7 gives the full variable domain: GAGVSQSPSNKVTEKGKDVELRCDPISGHTALYWYRQSLGQGLEFLIYFQGNSAPDKSGLPSDRFSAERTGGSVSTLTIQRTQQEDSAVYLCASSLASSSYEQYFGPGTRLTVT.

The chain has TRBV7-3 and TRBJ1-5; TRBD1 aligns across 7 bases. J gave up 5 bases and V 1 base, and 8 bases lay outside the gene matches. There are 16 residues in the CDR3. Germline CDR1 reads SGHTA; CDR2 reads FQGTGA. DNA of the CDR3: TGTGCCAGCAGCTTAAGGCTCGATGACAGGGATCAGCCCCAGCATTTT. It encodes CASSLRLDDRDQPQHF.

This chain uses TRBV13 with TRBJ1-4; D is ambiguous. There are 14 residues in the CDR3. Germline V gene data show CDR1 as PRHDT and CDR2 as FYEKMQ (reference sequence). V lost 0 bases and J lost 8, with 10 bases in between. The CDR3 protein is CASSLGTPGEKLFF. The CDR3 region has the DNA TGTGCCAGCAGCTTAGGAACTCCGGGAGAAAAACTGTTTTTT. Full variable domain (rest looked up from reference TRBV13 and TRBJ1-4): AAGVIQSPRHLIKEKRETATLKCYPIPRHDTVYWYQQGPGQDPQFLISFYEKMQSDKGSIPDRFSAQQFSDYHSELNMSSLELGDSALYFCASSLGTPGEKLFFGSGTQLSVL.

This sequence joins TRBV5-8 and TRBJ2-6, with D possibly being TRBD2 (5 bases). From germline, CDR1 is SGHTS and CDR2 YDEGEE. This CDR3 contains 17 residues. V was cut by 3 bases and J by 1 base, with 14 bases left in between. CDR3 coding DNA: TGTGCCAGCAGCTCCGCGAGGACTTATTCTGGGGCCAACGTCCTGACTTTC. This encodes CASSSARTYSGANVLTF.

In regard to this clone: The same CDR3 is also encoded by other DNA sequences in this sample. This chain's CDR3 is CASSPLGGNEQFF. The CDR3 nucleotides are TGTGCCAGCAGCCCCCTAGGGGGCAATGAGCAGTTCTTC. The rearrangement joins TRBV9 to TRBJ2-1, with a possible D match to TRBD1 (6 bases). The CDR3 has 13 residues. The V end lost 4 bases, the J end lost 6 bases, and 11 bases lay between the germline ends. Germline CDR1 and CDR2: SGDLS and YYNGEE.

The genes are TRBV28 and TRBJ2-1; TRBD2 matches 10 bases. The J segment lost 8 bases and the V segment lost 6 bases, leaving 7 bases of the junction unmatched. Germline V gene lookup returns CDR1 MDHEN and CDR2 SYDVKM. This CDR3 region has 14 residues. DNA of the CDR3: TGTGCCAGCAGCCTAGCGGGAGAAAGTTATGAGCAGTTCTTC. Translation: CASSLAGESYEQFF. Supplemented by reference TRBV28 and TRBJ2-1, the full variable domain reads DVKVTQSSRYLVKRTGEKVFLECVQDMDHENMFWYRQDPGLGLRLIYFSYDVKMKEKGDIPEGYSVSREKKERFSLILESASTNQTSMYLCASSLAGESYEQFFGPGTRLTVL.

The table lists this clone with a few counts. The V and J genes are TRBV5-4 and TRBJ2-7, with unresolved D. CDR1 is SGHNT, CDR2 YYREEE, per germline (reference sequence). This CDR3 region has 12 residues. Deletions cut 0 bases from V and 6 bases from J, with 7 bases between. The CDR3 region is CASSLDSREQYF. The CDR3 DNA is TGTGCCAGCAGCTTGGACAGTCGCGAGCAGTACTTC.

The V and J genes are TRBV6-1 and TRBJ2-7; 9 bases line up with TRBD1. Germline loops: CDR1 MNHNS, CDR2 SASEGT. The junction had 3 bases not matched to a gene; V was cut back by 4 bases and J by 2 bases. This CDR3 region has 14 residues. In DNA, the CDR3 is TGTGCCAGCAGTGCGGGACAGGGAGCCTACGAGCAGTACTTC. This encodes CASSAGQGAYEQYF.

This CDR3 reads CASSLFTGVDEQYF. In nucleotides, the CDR3 is TGCGCCAGCAGCTTGTTCACAGGGGTCGACGAGCAGTACTTC. This chain connects TRBV5-1 to TRBJ2-7; 7 bases map to TRBD1. Germline V lookup: CDR1 SGHRS, CDR2 YFSETQ. V dropped 1 base and J dropped 5; count of bases not matched to a gene: 6. The CDR3 extends over 14 amino acids.

The rearrangement joins TRBV4-1 to TRBJ1-4; TRBD1 matches at 7 bases. This CDR3 has 14 amino acids. Germline CDR1 reads MGHRA; CDR2 reads YSYEKL. V lost 2 bases to trimming and J lost 4 bases; unmatched junction nucleotides: 1. CDR3 sequence reads: CASSQRDSNEKLFF. The CDR3 coding sequence is TGCGCCAGCAGCCAACGGGACAGTAATGAAAAACTGTTTTTT.

This clone has more than one count but fewer than ten. V is TRBV9 and J is TRBJ1-2; 9 bases map to TRBD1. This CDR3 has 15 residues. Trimming at V came to 1 base and at J to 2 bases, leaving 3 bases not matched to a gene. CDR1 and CDR2 from the germline V gene are SGDLS and YYNGEE. The CDR3 DNA reads TGTGCCAGCAGCGTAACCGGGACAGGGAACTATGGCTACACCTTC. Translation: CASSVTGTGNYGYTF.

This clone showed up just once. This chain joins TRBV28 and TRBJ1-1; a possible D gene is TRBD1 (5 bases). Germline CDR1 reads MDHEN; CDR2 reads SYDVKM. V dropped 5 bases and J dropped 4 bases, with 20 bases sitting between them. The CDR3 runs to 16 residues. The CDR3 region has the DNA TGTGCCAGCAGTGACTGGCGGCGGGGCATCGGCACTGAAGCTTTCTTT. Its translation is CASSDWRRGIGTEAFF. Filled out from reference TRBV28 and TRBJ1-1, the complete variable domain reads DVKVTQSSRYLVKRTGEKVFLECVQDMDHENMFWYRQDPGLGLRLIYFSYDVKMKEKGDIPEGYSVSREKKERFSLILESASTNQTSMYLCASSDWRRGIGTEAFFGQGTRLTVV.

V is TRBV6-5 and J is TRBJ1-4; possibly TRBD1 for D (5 bases). V was trimmed by 2 bases and J by 1 base, leaving 11 bases between them. The germline V gene encodes CDR1 MNHEY and CDR2 SVGAGI. The CDR3 is 16 residues long. The chain's CDR3 is CASSYAREGTNEKLFF. As DNA, the CDR3 is TGTGCCAGCAGTTACGCCAGGGAGGGAACTAATGAAAAACTGTTTTTT.

J is TRBJ1-5 and V is TRBV7-9; D not certain. This CDR3 has 15 residues. The germline V gene encodes CDR1 SEHNR and CDR2 FQNEAQ (reference sequence). Trimming cost V 3 bases and J 0 bases, with 9 bases left between them. The CDR3 here is CASSFGETSNQPQHF. The CDR3 DNA is TGTGCCAGCAGCTTCGGTGAAACTAGCAATCAGCCCCAGCATTTT.

This clone was seen once. The chain carries TRBV5-1 and TRBJ2-1; 8 bases line up with TRBD1. Looked up from germline, CDR1 is SGHRS and CDR2 is YFSETQ. Germline trimming cut 5 bases from V and 3 bases from J; bases unmatched to any gene: 4. The CDR3 consists of 14 residues. CDR3 DNA: TGCGCCAGCAGTAGACAGGGGCACTACAATGAGCAGTTCTTC. Protein sequence: CASSRQGHYNEQFF.